Below are 9 T cell receptor beta chains sequenced from a single sample in a study of blood T cell repertoires in COVID-19. TCRdb's copy holds only in-frame clones and misses some; the assay was immunoSEQ multiplex PCR. The table records about 200,000 clones, 89% of them present only once. The sequenced sample consisted of peripheral blood. The source is a woman aged 40 to 50 with acute or convalescent COVID-19.

The chain is built from TRBV5-1 and TRBJ1-1; D is possibly TRBD1 (5 bases). Germline loops: CDR1 SGHRS, CDR2 YFSETQ. Between the trimmed V and J ends, which lost 4 bases and 0 bases, there was a span of 10 bases. The CDR3 spans 14 residues. The CDR3 region is CASSVDSLNTEAFF. CDR3 nucleotides: TGCGCCAGCAGCGTAGACAGCTTGAACACTGAAGCTTTCTTT.

The genes are TRBV2 and TRBJ2-3; the D gene is possibly TRBD2 (5 bases). The CDR3 runs 14 residues. Trimming left V 6 bases short and J 6 bases short, with 16 bases between. Germline values: CDR1 SNHLY, CDR2 FYNNEI. For the CDR3, the DNA is TGTGCCAGCAGCCTCGGGGTTTCGGCGGATACGCAGTATTTT. It specifies CASSLGVSADTQYF.

The table lists this clone with a few counts. V gene TRBV6-6 combines with J gene TRBJ2-7; TRBD1 aligns across 11 bases. V trimming: 8 bases; J trimming: 4 bases; junction bases outside the gene matches: 10. The CDR3 is made up of 15 amino acids. Per germline, CDR1 MNHNY and CDR2 SVGAGI (reference sequence). The CDR3 DNA follows: TGTGCCAGCCGGTTAGGACAGGGGGCGATGTACGAGCAGTACGTC. It translates to CASRLGQGAMYEQYV.

The chain combines TRBV18 with TRBJ1-2; the D is unclear. V was cut by 3 bases and J by 6 bases, with 11 bases left in between. The germline V gene encodes CDR1 KGHSH and CDR2 LQKENI. CDR3 size: 13 residues. The CDR3: CASSPDRGNGYTF. DNA for the CDR3: TGTGCCAGCTCACCCGATCGGGGTAATGGCTACACCTTC.

The chain links TRBV19 to TRBJ1-5; the D is unclear. CDR1 is LNHDA and CDR2 is SQIVND in the germline V gene (reference sequence). Deletions cut 7 bases from V and 1 base from J, with 11 bases between. The CDR3 length is 14 residues. In DNA, the CDR3 is TGTGCCAGTATCGCCCGGGGAAGCAATCAGCCCCAGCATTTT. It yields the protein CASIARGSNQPQHF. Full variable domain (missing parts from reference TRBV19 and TRBJ1-5): DGGITQSPKYLFRKEGQNVTLSCEQNLNHDAMYWYRQDPGQGLRLIYYSQIVNDFQKGDIAEGYSVSREKKESFPLTVTSAQKNPTAFYLCASIARGSNQPQHFGDGTRLSIL.

The genes are TRBV5-1 and TRBJ1-2, with unresolved D. Trimming shortened V by 1 base and J by 4 bases, and 14 bases separated the two germline ends. CDR1 and CDR2 (germline): SGHRS, YFSETQ. The CDR3 consists of 15 residues. This CDR3 is CASSLSPSAGYGYTF. The CDR3 nucleotides are TGCGCCAGCAGCTTGTCCCCTTCGGCGGGCTATGGCTACACCTTC.

This sequence joins TRBV12-2 and TRBJ1-2. TRBV12-2 is an annotated pseudogene. The CDR3 contains 24 residues. This CDR3 reads CASRLARSVYSLGNQLPPNYGYTF. The CDR3 region has the DNA TGTGCAAGTCGCTTAGCACGTAGCGTATACAGCCTAGGTAACCAGCTCCCGCCTAACTATGGCTACACCTTC.

The gene calls are TRBV2 and TRBJ1-1; D is uncertain. Germline V lookup: CDR1 SNHLY, CDR2 FYNNEI. The CDR3 spans 13 residues. V dropped 8 bases and J dropped 7 bases, with 17 bases sitting between them. The CDR3 is CASSPQAENEAFF. The CDR3 coding sequence is TGTGCCAGCTCTCCCCAGGCAGAAAATGAAGCTTTCTTT. The variable domain in full, completed from reference TRBV2 and TRBJ1-1, reads EPEVTQTPSHQVTQMGQEVILRCVPISNHLYFYWYRQILGQKVEFLVSFYNNEISEKSEIFDDQFSVERPDGSNFTLKIRSTKLEDSAMYFCASSPQAENEAFFGQGTRLTVV.

The chain links TRBV30 to TRBJ1-6; D not certain. This CDR3 is 13 amino acids long. Trimming took 0 bases from V and 8 from J, leaving 8 bases between them. In germline, CDR1 is GTSNPN, CDR2 SVGIG (reference sequence). DNA for the CDR3: TGTGCCTGGAGTGTACGGGAGGATTCACCCCTCCACTTT. Amino acid sequence: CAWSVREDSPLHF. The full variable domain, completed using reference TRBV30 and TRBJ1-6, is SQTIHQWPATLVQPVGSPLSLECTVEGTSNPNLYWYRQAAGRGLQLLFYSVGIGQISSEVPQNLSASRPQDRQFILSSKKLLLSDSGFYLCAWSVREDSPLHFGNGTRLTVT.